This TCR beta chain was documented in a study of Ad26.COV2.S vaccination and SARS-CoV-2 variants. Some clones are missing from TCRdb's copy, which holds only in-frame ones; the method was immunoSEQ multiplex PCR. This repertoire shows roughly 92,000 clones, roughly 84% found once; its top ten account for approximately 15%. Germline CDR1 is SGHKS and CDR2 is YYEKEE (reference sequence). Losses at the gene ends were 2 bases for V and 4 bases for J; bases not matched to a gene: 6. The CDR3 has 14 residues. The source of this sequence is a human donor who had recovered from COVID-19. Sequenced here: peripheral blood, sampled after recovery from COVID-19. The genes are TRBV5-5 and TRBJ2-7; 7 nucleotides agree with TRBD1. CDR3 in DNA: TGTGCCAGCAGCTTAGGGGGCCTCGGATACGAGCAGTACTTC. Translated, it gives CASSLGGLGYEQYF.